Each of the 21 T cell receptor beta chains below was sequenced from the same sample in a study of neurological immune-mediated disorders. TCRdb processed the 5' RACE reads anew with MiXCR; each CDR3 protein has one entry. The sample contains 39,000 or so distinct CDR3 sequences, more than 4.5% of which appear only once. Sequencing was performed on CD4+ T cells from blood. The receptors originated from a man aged 18 to 29 in good health.

Many counts were recorded for this clonotype. This chain connects TRBV7-2 to TRBJ1-5, with D unresolved. Germline V gene sequence: CDR1 SGHTA, CDR2 FQGNSA. This CDR3 has 15 residues. V was pared by 1 base and J by 0 bases, with 7 bases between. The CDR3 DNA follows: TGTGCCAGCAGCTTAGTTCCGGTTAGCAATCAGCCCCAGCATTTT. Protein product: CASSLVPVSNQPQHF. Using reference TRBV7-2 and TRBJ1-5 for the parts outside the CDR3, the full variable domain is GAGVSQSPSNKVTEKGKDVELRCDPISGHTALYWYRQSLGQGLEFLIYFQGNSAPDKSGLPSDRFSAERTGGSVSTLTIQRTQQEDSAVYLCASSLVPVSNQPQHFGDGTRLSIL.

This clonotype was observed many times. The chain employs TRBV6-5 and TRBJ1-1; 11 bases agree with TRBD1. V dropped 6 bases and J dropped 1; count of bases not matched to a gene: 7. Germline loops: CDR1 MNHEY, CDR2 SVGAGI. The CDR3 runs 16 residues. The CDR3 loop reads CASRRDRGASNTEAFF. The CDR3 DNA reads TGTGCCAGCAGACGGGACAGGGGGGCATCGAACACTGAAGCTTTCTTT.

This clonotype was seen ten or more times. The chain couples TRBV5-1 to TRBJ2-5, with a weak D call TRBD1 (5 bases). The CDR3 consists of 13 residues. Trimming shortened V by 7 bases and J by 2 bases, and 12 bases separated the two germline ends. The V gene's germline CDR1 is SGHRS and CDR2 YFSETQ. CDR3 in amino acids: CASGDPGQETQYF. The CDR3 DNA is TGCGCCAGCGGTGACCCAGGGCAAGAGACCCAGTACTTC. Supplemented by reference TRBV5-1 and TRBJ2-5, the full variable domain reads KAGVTQTPRYLIKTRGQQVTLSCSPISGHRSVSWYQQTPGQGLQFLFEYFSETQRNKGNFPGRFSGRQFSNSRSEMNVSTLELGDSALYLCASGDPGQETQYFGPGTRLLVL.

This clonotype has ten or more counts. The genes are TRBV5-1 and TRBJ2-2; D may be TRBD1 (6 bases). The germline gives CDR1 SGHRS, CDR2 YFSETQ. Trimming cost V 4 bases and J 9 bases, with 13 bases left between them. The CDR3 extends over 13 amino acids. The CDR3 reads CASSIQGARELFF. The CDR3 DNA reads TGCGCCAGCAGCATACAGGGAGCGCGGGAGCTGTTTTTT.

This clonotype was counted ten times or more. V is TRBV7-2 and J is TRBJ1-2; weak D call: TRBD1 (6 bases). The length of the CDR3 is 15 residues. V gave up 2 bases and J gave up 7 bases, with 17 bases separating them. In germline, CDR1 is SGHTA, CDR2 FQGNSA. In DNA form, the CDR3 reads TGTGCCAGCAGCTTACAACAGGGACGTGGGGGTGGCTACACCTTC. It encodes CASSLQQGRGGGYTF.

This chain uses TRBV5-1 with TRBJ2-7, with D perhaps given as TRBD1 or TRBD2 (5 bases each). Trimming removed 0 bases from V and 2 bases from J, with 9 bases in between. This CDR3 has 14 residues. Germline V lookup: CDR1 SGHRS, CDR2 YFSETQ. The CDR3 protein is CASSLVGGAYEQYF. CDR3 nucleotide sequence: TGCGCCAGCAGCTTGGTTGGGGGAGCCTACGAGCAGTACTTC.

This clonotype was recorded at least ten times. The chain uses TRBV20-1 and TRBJ2-7; TRBD1 aligns across 10 bases. Germline CDR1 DFQATT, CDR2 SNEGSKA (reference sequence). The CDR3 sequence is 15 residues long. V shed 4 bases and J 4 bases; nucleotides not matched to a gene: 10. CDR3 bases: TGCAGTGCTAACCTTCCGGGACAGGGGCCTTACGAGCAGTACTTC. Translating it yields CSANLPGQGPYEQYF.

This clonotype was seen repeatedly, ten times or more. This rearrangement joins TRBV6-5 to TRBJ1-1, with D perhaps TRBD1 (6 bases). V was cut by 5 bases and J by 5 bases, with 15 bases left in between. Germline V gene lookup returns CDR1 MNHEY and CDR2 SVGAGI. This CDR3 is 14 amino acids long. CDR3 nucleotides: TGTGCCAGCAGTGCCCGGGGGGCAGGGACTGAAGCTTTCTTT. This encodes CASSARGAGTEAFF.

At least ten counts were recorded for this clonotype. V gene TRBV5-5 combines with J gene TRBJ1-5; tentative D call: TRBD1 (6 bases). Per the germline V gene, CDR1 is SGHKS and CDR2 is YYEKEE (reference sequence). CDR3 length equals 17 residues. Trimming cost V 1 base and J 3 bases, with 17 bases left between them. The CDR3 loop reads CASSLRFAQGNNQPQHF. As DNA, the CDR3 is TGTGCCAGCAGCTTGAGGTTCGCCCAGGGGAACAATCAGCCCCAGCATTTT.

The table lists this clonotype with many counts. The V gene is TRBV5-1, the J gene TRBJ2-2, with D possibly matching TRBD1 (6 bases). The ends were cut back, 6 bases at V and 0 bases at J, with 9 bases in the middle. There are 14 residues in the CDR3. Germline CDR1 reads SGHRS; CDR2 reads YFSETQ. CDR3 in amino acids: CASMDSANTGELFF. DNA for the CDR3: TGCGCCAGCATGGACAGCGCGAACACCGGGGAGCTGTTTTTT.

This clonotype was observed many times. V usage is TRBV5-6 and J usage is TRBJ2-5, with D hard to call. The V gene lost 3 bases and the J gene lost 4 bases, with 4 bases spanning the gap. Germline CDR1 and CDR2: SGHDT and YYEEEE. The CDR3 spans 11 residues. CDR3 loop: CASSSRETQYF. The CDR3 DNA sequence: TGTGCCAGCAGCTCCCGAGAGACCCAGTACTTC.

This clonotype came up many times. V gene TRBV29-1 combines with J gene TRBJ1-1; a weak D match, TRBD1 (5 bases). There are 13 residues in the CDR3. The germline V gene encodes CDR1 SQVTM and CDR2 ANQGSEA. V shed 2 bases and J shed 0 bases, with 7 bases lying between them. CDR3: CSVERQMNTEAFF. For the CDR3, the DNA is TGCAGCGTTGAACGACAGATGAACACTGAAGCTTTCTTT. The entire variable domain, with the rest obtained from reference TRBV29-1 and TRBJ1-1, is as follows: SAVISQKPSRDICQRGTSLTIQCQVDSQVTMMFWYRQQPGQSLTLIATANQGSEATYESGFVIDKFPISRPNLTFSTLTVSNMSPEDSSIYLCSVERQMNTEAFFGQGTRLTVV.

This clonotype was seen many times. The V call is TRBV27, the J call TRBJ2-2, with a weak D call TRBD1 (5 bases). This CDR3 has 15 residues. V gave up 7 bases and J gave up 0 bases, with 12 bases separating them. Looked up from germline, CDR1 is MNHEY and CDR2 is SMNVEV (reference sequence). The chain's CDR3 is CASKTETANTGELFF. Here the CDR3 DNA reads TGTGCCAGCAAGACAGAAACCGCGAACACCGGGGAGCTGTTTTTT.

This clonotype showed up many times. CDR3 in amino acids: CASRPLDANQPQHF. The CDR3 nucleotides read TGTGCCAGCAGACCCTTGGACGCTAATCAGCCCCAGCATTTT. This chain links TRBV12-3 or TRBV12-4 with TRBJ1-5; D gene uncertain. V was trimmed by 6 bases and J by 4 bases, leaving 13 bases between them. The CDR3 consists of 14 residues.

This clonotype was recorded many times. V gene TRBV12-3 or TRBV12-4 combines with J gene TRBJ2-2, with 9 bases matching TRBD1. J gave up 1 base and V 3 bases, and 18 bases lay outside the gene matches. The CDR3 length is 21 residues. Here the CDR3 DNA reads TGTGCCAGCAGTTTCTTCACGGGACAGGGCTACCCCGTTGGGAACACCGGGGAGCTGTTTTTT. Amino acids: CASSFFTGQGYPVGNTGELFF.

This clonotype was found many times. The chain is built from TRBV27 and TRBJ2-7, with TRBD1 matching over 10 bases. The CDR3 is made up of 16 amino acids. The V segment lost 4 bases and the J segment 4 bases; nucleotides outside the gene matches: 10. Germline V gene lookup returns CDR1 MNHEY and CDR2 SMNVEV (reference sequence). The CDR3 loop reads CASSSSGTGAAYEQYF. CDR3 DNA sequence: TGTGCCAGCAGTTCATCTGGGACAGGGGCGGCATACGAGCAGTACTTC.

This clonotype was picked up many times. The chain links TRBV6-2 or TRBV6-3 to TRBJ2-2, with TRBD1 matching 8 bases. The CDR3 has 16 amino acids. Germline V gene sequence: CDR1 MNHEY, CDR2 SVGEGT. V shed 5 bases and J 2 bases; nucleotides not matched to a gene: 7. The CDR3 DNA reads TGTGCCAGCAGTATAAGACAGGGGACCAACACCGGGGAGCTGTTTTTT. Amino acid sequence: CASSIRQGTNTGELFF.

This clonotype occurred many times. The chain couples TRBV20-1 to TRBJ2-6; tentative D call: TRBD1 (5 bases). Germline V gene lookup returns CDR1 DFQATT and CDR2 SNEGSKA (reference sequence). The V end was cut by 3 bases, the J end by 1 base, with 16 bases between. The CDR3 is 17 amino acids. CDR3 nucleotides: TGCAGTGCTAGGAGAGTCAGGGCCCCTTCTGGGGCCAACGTCCTGACTTTC. It translates to CSARRVRAPSGANVLTF.

Many counts were recorded for this clonotype. The rearrangement uses TRBV27 and TRBJ1-6, with 8 bases lining up with TRBD1. CDR1 and CDR2 (germline): MNHEY, SMNVEV (reference sequence). The V gene end was trimmed by 6 bases and the J gene end by 9 bases; junction bases not matched to a gene: 10. This CDR3 is built from 15 residues. The CDR3 spells CASRTPGTGVSPLHF. The CDR3, as DNA: TGTGCCAGCAGGACCCCCGGGACAGGAGTTTCACCCCTCCACTTT.

The table lists this clonotype with many counts. The J gene is TRBJ2-1, the V gene TRBV25-1; 12 bases line up with TRBD2. Germline assignment: CDR1 MGHDK and CDR2 SYGVNS. V gave up 5 bases and J gave up 3 bases; unmatched junction bases: 5. The CDR3 contains 16 residues. CDR3 region: CASSFSSGGDYNEQFF. The CDR3 DNA follows: TGTGCCAGCAGTTTTTCTAGCGGGGGGGACTACAATGAGCAGTTCTTC.

The table lists this clonotype with many counts. The chain joins TRBV18 to TRBJ1-2; a weak D match, TRBD1 (5 bases). From germline, CDR1 is KGHSH and CDR2 LQKENI. This CDR3 comprises 15 residues. Between the trimmed V and J ends, which lost 2 bases and 6 bases, there was a span of 16 bases. CDR3 in amino acids: CASSPTDGGRDGYTF. The CDR3 DNA follows: TGTGCCAGCTCACCAACGGACGGGGGTCGGGATGGCTACACCTTC.